This is a list of T cell receptor beta chains from one sample in a study of sequential checkpoint blockade in melanoma. Here immunoSEQ multiplex PCR was the method, and the copy in TCRdb shows in-frame clones only, minus some. The table lists approximately 28,000 clones, 83% of them singletons. This sample comprised CD8+ T cells sorted from blood (inferred from file names), obtained from a patient given nivolumab and ipilimumab in sequence. These TCRs come from a human donor with melanoma. CDR3s include the opening cysteine and the closing phenylalanine or tryptophan. Fields, in order: V gene, D gene, clone size, J gene, CDR3 protein, CDR3 DNA. The D gene is left open where the match is weak. Clone size is given for some rows only: seen once, a few or many times, or a class if the clone is expanded.

TRBV7-9	NA	NA	TRBJ2-1	CASSLEPIADNEQFF	TGTGCCAGCAGCTTAGAACCTATAGCCGACAATGAGCAGTTCTTC
TRBV9	NA	NA	TRBJ2-1	CASSVPQTGDYNEQFF	TGTGCCAGCAGCGTCCCTCAGACAGGAGACTACAATGAGCAGTTCTTC
TRBV5-4	NA	NA	TRBJ2-1	CASSLEGVSYNEQFF	TGTGCCAGCAGCTTGGAAGGGGTCTCCTACAATGAGCAGTTCTTC
TRBV19	TRBD1	NA	TRBJ2-1	CAIKVTGGNNEQFF	TGTGCCATCAAGGTGACAGGGGGAAACAATGAGCAGTTCTTC
TRBV7-9	TRBD2	NA	TRBJ2-1	CASSSISGRGNEQFF	TGTGCCAGCAGCTCCATTAGCGGGAGGGGCAATGAGCAGTTCTTC
TRBV11-2	NA	NA	TRBJ2-3	CASSYSGSITDTQYF	TGTGCCAGCAGCTATAGCGGTTCAATCACAGATACGCAGTATTTT
TRBV6-6	NA	NA	TRBJ2-7	CASSYDSPYEQYF	TGTGCCAGCAGTTACGACAGCCCCTACGAGCAGTACTTC
TRBV9	TRBD1	NA	TRBJ2-1	CASSVARQAGPGGDEQFF	TGTGCCAGCAGCGTAGCCCGACAGGCCGGCCCAGGGGGCGATGAGCAGTTCTTC
TRBV7-6	NA	NA	TRBJ2-7	CASSMLARDFYEQYF	TGTGCCAGCAGCATGCTAGCGAGGGATTTTTACGAGCAGTACTTC
TRBV13	NA	once	TRBJ2-7	CASSFVAASLSYEQYF	TGTGCCAGCAGCTTCGTAGCGGCCTCACTCTCCTACGAGCAGTACTTC
TRBV15	NA	NA	TRBJ1-2	CATSHSTGLYGYTF	TGTGCCACCAGTCACTCGACGGGACTTTATGGCTACACCTTC
TRBV19	NA	few	TRBJ1-5	CASTAEVGNQPQHF	TGTGCCAGTACCGCAGAGGTCGGCAATCAGCCCCAGCATTTT
TRBV21-1	NA	few	TRBJ2-7	CASSKAQVLKYLYEQYF	TGTGCCAGCAGCAAAGCCCAGGTGCTAAAGTACCTCTACGAGCAGTACTTC
TRBV27	TRBD2	NA	TRBJ2-1	CASSTINRDLTSGSSYNEQFF	TGTGCCAGCAGTACGATAAACAGGGACCTAACTAGCGGGAGTTCCTACAATGAGCAGTTCTTC
TRBV4-3	NA	NA	TRBJ2-1	CASSQDLGLVQNEQFF	TGCGCCAGCAGCCAAGATCTGGGGCTGGTACAGAATGAGCAGTTCTTC
TRBV19	NA	NA	TRBJ1-1	CASTGENTEAFF	TGTGCCAGTACGGGGGAGAACACTGAAGCTTTCTTT
TRBV4-3	NA	NA	TRBJ2-2	CASSQDLTGELFF	TGCGCCAGCAGCCAAGATCTAACCGGGGAGCTGTTTTTT
TRBV27	TRBD1	NA	TRBJ2-1	CASSPRQGGEQFF	TGTGCCAGCAGTCCCCGACAGGGCGGTGAGCAGTTCTTC
TRBV4-1	TRBD2	NA	TRBJ2-7	CASSQGLAGNYEQYF	TGCGCCAGCAGCCAGGGACTAGCGGGGAACTACGAGCAGTACTTC
TRBV7-2	NA	few	TRBJ1-3	CASSYTPGGNTIYF	TGTGCCAGCAGCTACACCCCAGGGGGAAACACCATATATTTT
TRBV28	NA	NA	TRBJ1-2	CASSFSPRAPLGYGYTF	TGTGCCAGCAGTTTTTCTCCCAGGGCCCCGCTGGGCTATGGCTACACCTTC
TRBV7-7	NA	NA	TRBJ1-1	CASSLAGDTEAFF	TGTGCCAGCAGCTTAGCGGGAGACACTGAAGCTTTCTTT
TRBV25-1	TRBD2	once	TRBJ2-1	CASSGPTSGGYNEQFF	TGTGCCAGCAGTGGCCCGACTAGCGGGGGGTACAATGAGCAGTTCTTC
TRBV11-2	TRBD1	NA	TRBJ1-4	CASSPEGTDEVEDEKLFF	TGTGCCAGCAGCCCGGAGGGGACAGACGAAGTTGAGGATGAAAAACTGTTTTTT
TRBV6-1	NA	NA	TRBJ1-3	CASSEVNSGNTIYF	TGTGCCAGCAGTGAAGTTAACTCTGGAAACACCATATATTTT
TRBV9	NA	NA	TRBJ1-4	CASSVAGKTNEKLFF	TGTGCCAGCAGCGTAGCAGGGAAAACTAATGAAAAACTGTTTTTT
TRBV27	NA	NA	TRBJ1-5	CASSLGRAGGNQPQHF	TGTGCCAGCAGTTTGGGGAGGGCAGGGGGCAATCAGCCCCAGCATTTT
TRBV6-6	NA	NA	TRBJ2-7	CASSYRGAEQYF	TGTGCCAGCAGTTACCGTGGGGCCGAGCAGTACTTC
TRBV27	NA	NA	TRBJ2-7	CASNQGPSPWGQYF	TGTGCCAGCAATCAGGGTCCTAGTCCCTGGGGGCAGTACTTC
TRBV4-1	NA	NA	TRBJ2-1	CASRPSPTRPNEQFF	TGCGCCAGCAGGCCAAGTCCCACTAGACCCAATGAGCAGTTCTTC
TRBV5-4	TRBD2	NA	TRBJ2-7	CASSQVLTSGSYEQYF	TGTGCCAGCAGCCAAGTTTTAACTAGCGGGAGCTACGAGCAGTACTTC
TRBV6-5	NA	NA	TRBJ2-5	CASRHTGFSGETQYF	TGTGCCAGCAGGCACACAGGGTTTTCAGGGGAGACCCAGTACTTC
TRBV5-1	TRBD1	NA	TRBJ1-2	CASRDSYGYTF	TGCGCCAGCCGGGACAGCTATGGCTACACCTTC
TRBV21-1	NA	NA	TRBJ2-5	CASSPTLGGKETQYF	TGTGCCAGCAGCCCAACGTTAGGGGGCAAAGAGACCCAGTACTTC
TRBV4-2	TRBD1	NA	TRBJ1-1	CASSQETGANTEAFF	TGTGCCAGCAGCCAGGAAACAGGGGCGAACACTGAAGCTTTCTTT
TRBV30	NA	NA	TRBJ2-7	CAWSSGPPYEQYF	TGTGCCTGGAGTAGCGGGCCACCCTACGAGCAGTACTTC
TRBV27	TRBD2	NA	TRBJ2-3	CASSLSSGGTDTQYF	TGTGCCAGCAGTTTGTCTAGCGGGGGCACAGATACGCAGTATTTT
TRBV5-3	TRBD2	once	TRBJ2-1	CARREIAGDYNEQFF	TGTGCCAGAAGGGAGATAGCGGGAGACTACAATGAGCAGTTCTTC
TRBV27	TRBD2	NA	TRBJ2-7	CASSTPREGNEQYF	TGTGCCAGCAGTACCCCCAGGGAGGGAAACGAGCAGTACTTC
TRBV27	NA	NA	TRBJ2-7	CAIATAEGYEQYF	TGTGCCATCGCGACAGCAGAAGGGTACGAGCAGTACTTC
TRBV19	NA	NA	TRBJ2-7	CASSQNSNYEQYF	TGTGCCAGTAGCCAAAACTCGAACTACGAGCAGTACTTC
TRBV5-1	NA	NA	TRBJ2-7	CASSLVGREQYF	TGCGCCAGCAGCTTAGTGGGGCGTGAGCAGTACTTC
TRBV27	NA	NA	TRBJ2-7	CASMGTVYEQYF	TGTGCCAGCATGGGGACTGTCTACGAGCAGTACTTC
TRBV5-5	TRBD1	NA	TRBJ2-3	CASSFSGGSTDTQYF	TGTGCCAGCAGCTTCTCAGGGGGATCCACAGATACGCAGTACTTT
TRBV7-8	NA	NA	TRBJ1-2	CASSARTGTRYTF	TGTGCCAGCAGCGCCAGAACAGGGACGCGCTACACCTTC
TRBV6-5	NA	NA	TRBJ1-1	CASSKGGTEAFF	TGTGCCAGCAGCAAAGGGGGCACTGAAGCTTTCTTT
TRBV5-6	TRBD2	NA	TRBJ2-2	CASSLASGGVLTGELFF	TGTGCCAGCAGCTTGGCTAGCGGGGGGGTCCTCACCGGGGAGCTGTTTTTT
TRBV9	NA	NA	TRBJ1-3	CASRGGAGNTIYF	TGTGCCAGCAGAGGAGGGGCTGGAAACACCATATATTTT
TRBV29-1	NA	NA	TRBJ2-2	CSVFGGPNTGELFF	TGCAGCGTTTTCGGGGGTCCCAACACCGGGGAGCTGTTTTTT
TRBV28	TRBD2	once	TRBJ2-2	CASSPGLAGQNTGELFF	TGTGCCAGCAGCCCGGGACTAGCGGGACAGAACACCGGGGAGCTGTTTTTT
TRBV27	NA	NA	TRBJ2-4	CASSLGTTGNIQYF	TGTGCCAGCAGTTTGGGAACCACGGGGAACATTCAGTACTTC
TRBV7-9	TRBD2	NA	TRBJ2-1	CASSLGLAGSNEQFF	TGTGCCAGCAGCTTAGGGCTAGCGGGAAGCAATGAGCAGTTCTTC
TRBV4-1	TRBD1	NA	TRBJ2-5	CASSHRRTGGEETQYF	TGCGCCAGCAGCCACAGAAGGACAGGGGGCGAAGAGACCCAGTACTTC
TRBV5-1	TRBD2	NA	TRBJ2-2	CASSLDPGGFDTGELFF	TGCGCCAGCAGCTTGGACCCGGGGGGGTTCGACACCGGGGAGCTGTTTTTT
TRBV28	NA	NA	TRBJ1-5	CASSLQDQPQHF	TGTGCCAGCAGTTTACAGGATCAGCCCCAGCATTTT